This T cell receptor (beta chain) comes out of a study of spatial heterogeneity in lung cancer. The overall study: Fewer alpha-chain than beta-chain sequences were consistently detected.

MiXCR, run by TCRdb on the 5' RACE reads, gives a single entry per CDR3 protein. Among some 25,000 distinct CDR3 sequences listed, approximately 5% were seen once. There are 15 residues in the CDR3. J was trimmed by 11 bases and V by 4 bases; bases with no gene match: 8. CDR1 and CDR2 (germline): SGHNT, YYREEE (reference sequence). This clonotype is medium-sized within its sample. The target antigen is unknown. Time point specified: sample taken at primary tumor resection. Without sorting, whole RNA was sequenced from tumor, nontumor lung or frozen PBMC. Samples were donated by 72 untreated early-stage non-small cell lung cancer patients. Study-wide findings and caveats: Ubiquitous expanded tumor TCRs showed up in blood more at resection than follow-up.

This TCR derives from a male donor with early-stage non-small cell lung cancer. The V call is TRBV5-4, the J call TRBJ2-1; 14 nucleotides agree with TRBD2. Sample: PBMCs, taken at surgery. The CDR3 loop is CASSIRLAGGEKQFF. The CDR3 DNA follows: TGTGCCAGCAGCATCCGACTAGCGGGAGGGGAGAAGCAGTTCTTC. The variable domain in full, completed from reference TRBV5-4 and TRBJ2-1, reads ETGVTQSPTHLIKTRGQQVTLRCSSQSGHNTVSWYQQALGQGPQFIFQYYREEENGRGNFPPRFSGLQFPNYSSELNVNALELDDSALYLCASSIRLAGGEKQFFGPGTRLTVL.